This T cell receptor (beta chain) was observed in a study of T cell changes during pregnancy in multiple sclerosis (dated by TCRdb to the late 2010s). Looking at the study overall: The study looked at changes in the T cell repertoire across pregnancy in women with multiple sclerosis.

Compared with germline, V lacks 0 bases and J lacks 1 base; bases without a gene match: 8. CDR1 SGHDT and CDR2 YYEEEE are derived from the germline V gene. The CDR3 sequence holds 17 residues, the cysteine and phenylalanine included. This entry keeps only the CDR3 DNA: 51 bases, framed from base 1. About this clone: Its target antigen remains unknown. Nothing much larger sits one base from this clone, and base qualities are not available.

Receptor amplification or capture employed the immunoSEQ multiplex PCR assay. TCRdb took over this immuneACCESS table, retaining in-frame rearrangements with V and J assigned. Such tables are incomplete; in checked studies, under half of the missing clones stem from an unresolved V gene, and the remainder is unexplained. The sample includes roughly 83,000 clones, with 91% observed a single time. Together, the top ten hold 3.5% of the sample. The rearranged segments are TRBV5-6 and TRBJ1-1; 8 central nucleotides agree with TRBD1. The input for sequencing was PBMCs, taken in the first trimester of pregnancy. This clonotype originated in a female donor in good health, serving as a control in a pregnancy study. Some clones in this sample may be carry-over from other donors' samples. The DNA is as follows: TGTGCCAGCAGCTTGGTTACAGGGGGGTGGGGGAACACTGAAGCTTTCTTT. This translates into CASSLVTGGWGNTEAFF. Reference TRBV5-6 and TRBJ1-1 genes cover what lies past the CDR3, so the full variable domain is DAGVTQSPTHLIKTRGQQVTLRCSPKSGHDTVSWYQQALGQGPQFIFQYYEEEERQRGNFPDRFSGHQFPNYSSELNVNALLLGDSALYLCASSLVTGGWGNTEAFFGQGTRLTVV.